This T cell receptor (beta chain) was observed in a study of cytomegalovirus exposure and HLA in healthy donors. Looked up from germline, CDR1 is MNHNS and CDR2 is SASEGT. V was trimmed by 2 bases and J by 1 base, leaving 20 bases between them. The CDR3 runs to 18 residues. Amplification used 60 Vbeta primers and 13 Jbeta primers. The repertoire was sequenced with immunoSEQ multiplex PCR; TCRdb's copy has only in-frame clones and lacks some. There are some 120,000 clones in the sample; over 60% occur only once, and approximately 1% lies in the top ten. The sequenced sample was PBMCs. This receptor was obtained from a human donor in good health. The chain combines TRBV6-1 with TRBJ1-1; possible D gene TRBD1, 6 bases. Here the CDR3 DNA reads TGTGCCAGCAGTGAACCACCTTGGGACACTGTCCGGAACACTGAAGCTTTCTTT. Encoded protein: CASSEPPWDTVRNTEAFF.